This T cell receptor (beta chain) was observed in a study of cytomegalovirus exposure and HLA in healthy donors. Background on the study: Unique TCRs numbering some 77 million, obtained from HLA-typed donors, made up an early data release.

Note on this clone: The antigen remains undetermined.

Study-wide results and caveats: Per published accounts, TCR beta sequences correctly predicted the HLA-A and HLA-B alleles of most subjects.

Germline V lookup: CDR1 MNHNS, CDR2 SASEGT. The CDR3 extends over 15 amino acids. V was clipped by 2 bases and J by 3 bases, with 12 bases between them. The PCR used 60 Vbeta and 13 Jbeta primers. Authors' processing steps: Counted up in a later analysis, unique TCR beta chains came to about 80 million, with around 9.9 million shared. Using immunoSEQ multiplex PCR, the repertoire was profiled, and TCRdb retains in-frame clones only, with some absent. That table is the source of V, J and clone size, and D and trimming were worked out from the DNA. The sample lists under 200,000 clones; roughly 78% were seen once.

The receptor's source is a woman aged 40 to 55 in good health and CMV-seronegative. The sample taken for sequencing was PBMCs. The chain is built from TRBV6-1 and TRBJ2-3, with a weak D call TRBD1 (6 bases). CDR3 protein: CASSETTGSTDTQYF. The DNA of the CDR3 is TGTGCCAGCAGTGAAACAACAGGGAGTACAGATACGCAGTATTTT.